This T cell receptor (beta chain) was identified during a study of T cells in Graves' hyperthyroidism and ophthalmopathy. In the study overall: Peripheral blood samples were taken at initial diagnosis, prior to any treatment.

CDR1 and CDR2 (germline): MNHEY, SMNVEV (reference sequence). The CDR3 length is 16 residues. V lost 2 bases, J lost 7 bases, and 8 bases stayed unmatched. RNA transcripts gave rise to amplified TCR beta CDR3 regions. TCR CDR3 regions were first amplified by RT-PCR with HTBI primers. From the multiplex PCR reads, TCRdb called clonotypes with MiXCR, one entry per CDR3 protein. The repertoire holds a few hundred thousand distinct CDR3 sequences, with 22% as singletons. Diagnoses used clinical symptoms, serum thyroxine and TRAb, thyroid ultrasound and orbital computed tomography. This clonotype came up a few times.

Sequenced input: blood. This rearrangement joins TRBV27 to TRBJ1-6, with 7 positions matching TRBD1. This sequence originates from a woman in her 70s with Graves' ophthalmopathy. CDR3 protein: CASSLGQAWVNSPLHF. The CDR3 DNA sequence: TGTGCCAGCAGTTTAGGACAGGCTTGGGTAAATTCACCCCTCCACTTT.